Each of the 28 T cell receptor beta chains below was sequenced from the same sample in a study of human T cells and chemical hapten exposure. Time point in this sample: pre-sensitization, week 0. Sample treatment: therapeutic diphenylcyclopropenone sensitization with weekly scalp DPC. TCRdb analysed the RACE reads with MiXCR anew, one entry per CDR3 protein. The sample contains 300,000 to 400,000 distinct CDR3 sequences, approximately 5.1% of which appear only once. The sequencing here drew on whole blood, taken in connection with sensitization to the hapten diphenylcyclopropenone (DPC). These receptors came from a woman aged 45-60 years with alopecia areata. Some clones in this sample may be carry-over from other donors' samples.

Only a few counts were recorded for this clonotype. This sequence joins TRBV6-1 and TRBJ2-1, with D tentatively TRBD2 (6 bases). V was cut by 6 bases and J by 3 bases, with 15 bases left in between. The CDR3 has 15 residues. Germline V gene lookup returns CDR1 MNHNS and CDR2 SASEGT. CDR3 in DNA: TGTGCCAGCAGCGGGGGACGGGTTGTCTACAATGAGCAGTTCTTC. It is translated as CASSGGRVVYNEQFF.

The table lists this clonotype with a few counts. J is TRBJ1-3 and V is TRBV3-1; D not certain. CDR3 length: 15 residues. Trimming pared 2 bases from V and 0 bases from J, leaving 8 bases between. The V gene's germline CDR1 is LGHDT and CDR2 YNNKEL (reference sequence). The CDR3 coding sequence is TGTGCCAGCAGCCAAAACTCTGGCTCTGGAAACACCATATATTTT. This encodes CASSQNSGSGNTIYF. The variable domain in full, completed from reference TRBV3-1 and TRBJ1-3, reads DTAVSQTPKYLVTQMGNDKSIKCEQNLGHDTMYWYKQDSKKFLKIMFSYNNKELIINETVPNRFSPKSPDKAHLNLHINSLELGDSAVYFCASSQNSGSGNTIYFGEGSWLTVV.

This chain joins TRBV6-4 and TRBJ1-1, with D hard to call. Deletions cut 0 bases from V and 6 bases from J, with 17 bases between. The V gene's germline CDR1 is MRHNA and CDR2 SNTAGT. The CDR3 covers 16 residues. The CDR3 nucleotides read TGTGCCAGCAGTGACTCCTTGGAGGGATGGAGCGCTGAAGCTTTCTTT. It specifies CASSDSLEGWSAEAFF.

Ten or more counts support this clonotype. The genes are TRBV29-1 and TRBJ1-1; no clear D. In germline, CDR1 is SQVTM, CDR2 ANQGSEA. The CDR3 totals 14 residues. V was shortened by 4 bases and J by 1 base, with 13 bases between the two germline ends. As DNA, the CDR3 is TGCAGCGTTGCGGACCCCAGAGAGAACACTGAAGCTTTCTTT. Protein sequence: CSVADPRENTEAFF.

The CDR3 region is CATSRDQGPYSNQPQHF. CDR3 in DNA: TGTGCCACCAGCAGAGATCAAGGACCCTATAGCAATCAGCCCCAGCATTTT. This sequence joins TRBV15 and TRBJ1-5; D is unclear. The CDR3 extends over 17 amino acids. Germline V CDR1 and CDR2: LNHNV, YYDKDF (reference sequence). V lost 0 bases, J lost 0 bases, and 12 bases lay in between.

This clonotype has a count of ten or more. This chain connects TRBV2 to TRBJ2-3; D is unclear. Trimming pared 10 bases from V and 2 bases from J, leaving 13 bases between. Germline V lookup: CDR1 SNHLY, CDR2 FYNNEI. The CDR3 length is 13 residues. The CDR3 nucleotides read TGTGCCACCCTAGGGCGGAACACAGATACGCAGTATTTT. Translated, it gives CATLGRNTDTQYF.

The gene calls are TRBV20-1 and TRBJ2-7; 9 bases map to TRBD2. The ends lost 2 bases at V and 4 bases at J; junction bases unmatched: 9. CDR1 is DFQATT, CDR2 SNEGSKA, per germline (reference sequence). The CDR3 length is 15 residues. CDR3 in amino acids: CSARLISGRVYEQYF. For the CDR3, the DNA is TGCAGTGCTAGACTAATTAGCGGGAGAGTTTACGAGCAGTACTTC.

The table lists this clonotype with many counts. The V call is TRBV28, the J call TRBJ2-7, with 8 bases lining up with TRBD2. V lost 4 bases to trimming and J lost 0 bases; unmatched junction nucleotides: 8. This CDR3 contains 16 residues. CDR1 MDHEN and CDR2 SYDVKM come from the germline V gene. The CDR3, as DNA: TGTGCCAGCAGTTCCAGCCCACTAGCGGCCTCCTACGAGCAGTACTTC. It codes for CASSSSPLAASYEQYF.

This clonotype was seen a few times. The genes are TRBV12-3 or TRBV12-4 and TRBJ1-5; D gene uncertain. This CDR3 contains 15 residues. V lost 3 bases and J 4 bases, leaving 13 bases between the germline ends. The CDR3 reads CASSLGGHSNQPQHF. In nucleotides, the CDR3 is TGTGCCAGCAGTTTGGGAGGGCACTCTAATCAGCCCCAGCATTTT.

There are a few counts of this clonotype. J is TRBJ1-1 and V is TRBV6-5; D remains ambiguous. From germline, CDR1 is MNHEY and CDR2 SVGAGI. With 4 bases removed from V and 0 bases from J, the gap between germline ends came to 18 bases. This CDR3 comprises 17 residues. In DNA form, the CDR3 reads TGTGCCAGCAGTTCTGGCAGGACCACTTTCTTGAACACTGAAGCTTTCTTT. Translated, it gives CASSSGRTTFLNTEAFF.

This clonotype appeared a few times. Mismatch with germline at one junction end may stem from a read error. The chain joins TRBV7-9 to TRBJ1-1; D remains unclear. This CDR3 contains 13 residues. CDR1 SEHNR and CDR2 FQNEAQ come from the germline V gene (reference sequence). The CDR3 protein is CASSRLGDTEVFF. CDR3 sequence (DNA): TGTGCCAGCAGCCGACTAGGCGACACTGAAGTTTTCTTT.

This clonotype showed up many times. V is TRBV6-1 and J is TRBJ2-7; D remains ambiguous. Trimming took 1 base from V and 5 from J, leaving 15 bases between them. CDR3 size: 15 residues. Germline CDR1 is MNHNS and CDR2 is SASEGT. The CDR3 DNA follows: TGTGCCAGCAGTGAAGGGGCCCTGAGTACCAACGAGCAGTACTTC. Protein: CASSEGALSTNEQYF.

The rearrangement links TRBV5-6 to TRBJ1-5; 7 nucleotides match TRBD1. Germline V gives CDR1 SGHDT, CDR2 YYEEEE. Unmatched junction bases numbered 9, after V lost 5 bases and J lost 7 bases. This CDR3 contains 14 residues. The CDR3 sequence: CASSPGQAGQPQHF. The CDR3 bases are TGTGCCAGCAGTCCTGGACAGGCGGGACAGCCCCAGCATTTT. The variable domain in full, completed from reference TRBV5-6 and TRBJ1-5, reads DAGVTQSPTHLIKTRGQQVTLRCSPKSGHDTVSWYQQALGQGPQFIFQYYEEEERQRGNFPDRFSGHQFPNYSSELNVNALLLGDSALYLCASSPGQAGQPQHFGDGTRLSIL.

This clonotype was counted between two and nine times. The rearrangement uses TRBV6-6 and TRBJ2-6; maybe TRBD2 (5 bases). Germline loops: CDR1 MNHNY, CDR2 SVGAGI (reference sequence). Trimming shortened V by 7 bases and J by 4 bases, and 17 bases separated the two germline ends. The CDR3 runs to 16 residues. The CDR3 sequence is CASTGGSPWGANVLTF. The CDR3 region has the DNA TGTGCCAGCACCGGAGGTTCCCCCTGGGGGGCCAACGTCCTGACTTTC.

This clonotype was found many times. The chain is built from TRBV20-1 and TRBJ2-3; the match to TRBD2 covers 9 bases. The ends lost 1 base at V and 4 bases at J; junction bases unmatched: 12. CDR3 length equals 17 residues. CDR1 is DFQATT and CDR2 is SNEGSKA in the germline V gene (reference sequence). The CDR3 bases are TGCAGTGCTAGAGTAACCGGGACTAGCCACGGGGCAGATACGCAGTATTTT. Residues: CSARVTGTSHGADTQYF.

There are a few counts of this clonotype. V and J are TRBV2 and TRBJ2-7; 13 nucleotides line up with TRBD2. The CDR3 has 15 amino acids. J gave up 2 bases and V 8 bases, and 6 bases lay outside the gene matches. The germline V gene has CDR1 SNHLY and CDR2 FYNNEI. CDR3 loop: CASRRTSGSAYEQYF. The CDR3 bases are TGTGCCAGCCGAAGGACTAGCGGGAGCGCCTACGAGCAGTACTTC. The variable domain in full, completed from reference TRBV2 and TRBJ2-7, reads EPEVTQTPSHQVTQMGQEVILRCVPISNHLYFYWYRQILGQKVEFLVSFYNNEISEKSEIFDDQFSVERPDGSNFTLKIRSTKLEDSAMYFCASRRTSGSAYEQYFGPGTRLTVT.

The CDR3 sequence: CASSPGTSRDTQYF. The CDR3 bases are TGTGCCAGTAGTCCCGGGACTAGCCGCGATACGCAGTATTTT. This chain uses TRBV19 with TRBJ2-3, with 9 nucleotides matching TRBD2. V lost 5 bases, J lost 6 bases, and 6 bases stayed unmatched. Germline V lookup: CDR1 LNHDA, CDR2 SQIVND (reference sequence). The CDR3 sequence is 14 residues long.

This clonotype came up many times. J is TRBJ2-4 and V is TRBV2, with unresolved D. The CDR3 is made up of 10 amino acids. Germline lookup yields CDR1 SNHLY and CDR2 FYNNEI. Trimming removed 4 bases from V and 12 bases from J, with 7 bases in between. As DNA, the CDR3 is TGTGCCAGCAGTGTAGGCTCTCAGTACTTC. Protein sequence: CASSVGSQYF.

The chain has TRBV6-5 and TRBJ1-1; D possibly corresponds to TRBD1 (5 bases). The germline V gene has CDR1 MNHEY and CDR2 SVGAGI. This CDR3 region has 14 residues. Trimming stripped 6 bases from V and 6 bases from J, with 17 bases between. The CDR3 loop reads CASSWRGASSEAFF. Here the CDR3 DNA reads TGTGCCAGCAGCTGGAGAGGGGCGTCGTCTGAAGCTTTCTTT.

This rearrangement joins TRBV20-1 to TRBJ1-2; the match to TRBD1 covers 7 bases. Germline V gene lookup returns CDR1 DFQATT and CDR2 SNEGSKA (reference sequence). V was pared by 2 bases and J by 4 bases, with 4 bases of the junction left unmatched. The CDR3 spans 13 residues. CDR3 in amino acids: CSARSRGGYGYTF. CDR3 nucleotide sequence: TGCAGTGCTAGAAGCAGGGGGGGCTATGGCTACACCTTC.

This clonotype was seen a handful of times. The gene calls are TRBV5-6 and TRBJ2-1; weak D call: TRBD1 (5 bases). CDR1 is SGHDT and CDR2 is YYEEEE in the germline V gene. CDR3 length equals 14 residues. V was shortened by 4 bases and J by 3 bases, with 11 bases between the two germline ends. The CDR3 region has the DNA TGTGCCAGCAGCCCAACAGGAATCTACAATGAGCAGTTCTTC. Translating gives CASSPTGIYNEQFF.

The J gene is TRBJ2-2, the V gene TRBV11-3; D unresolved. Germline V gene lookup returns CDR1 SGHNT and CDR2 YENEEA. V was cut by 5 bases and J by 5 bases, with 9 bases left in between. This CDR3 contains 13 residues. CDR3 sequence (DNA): TGTGCCAGCAGCGGACGCATGACCGGGGAGCTGTTTTTT. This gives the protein CASSGRMTGELFF.

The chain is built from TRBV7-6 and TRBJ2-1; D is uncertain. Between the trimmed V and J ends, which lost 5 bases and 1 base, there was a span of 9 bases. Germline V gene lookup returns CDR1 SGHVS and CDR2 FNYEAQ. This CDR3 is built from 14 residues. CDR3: CASSQDLSYNEQFF. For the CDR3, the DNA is TGTGCCAGCAGCCAGGACCTTTCCTACAATGAGCAGTTCTTC.

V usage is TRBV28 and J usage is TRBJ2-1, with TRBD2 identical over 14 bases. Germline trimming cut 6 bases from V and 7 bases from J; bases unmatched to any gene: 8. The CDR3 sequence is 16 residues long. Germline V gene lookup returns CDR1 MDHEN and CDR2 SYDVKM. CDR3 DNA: TGTGCCAGCAGAGACAGCGGGACTAGCGGGAGAAATGAGCAGTTCTTC. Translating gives CASRDSGTSGRNEQFF.

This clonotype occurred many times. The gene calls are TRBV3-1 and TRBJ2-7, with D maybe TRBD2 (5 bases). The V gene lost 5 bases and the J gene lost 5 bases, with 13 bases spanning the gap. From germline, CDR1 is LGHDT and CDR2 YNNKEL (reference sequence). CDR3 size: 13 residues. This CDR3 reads CASSYGLVDEQYF. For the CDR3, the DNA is TGTGCCAGCAGCTATGGACTGGTAGACGAGCAGTACTTC.

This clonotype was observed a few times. The CDR3 reads CASSQPGAGYNEQFF. CDR3 sequence (DNA): TGTGCCAGCAGTCAGCCGGGGGCAGGGTACAATGAGCAGTTCTTC. V and J are TRBV2 and TRBJ2-1; the D call may be TRBD1 or TRBD2 (6 bases each). V was trimmed by 5 bases and J by 4 bases, leaving 15 bases between them. CDR3 length equals 15 residues. Germline V CDR1 and CDR2: SNHLY, FYNNEI.

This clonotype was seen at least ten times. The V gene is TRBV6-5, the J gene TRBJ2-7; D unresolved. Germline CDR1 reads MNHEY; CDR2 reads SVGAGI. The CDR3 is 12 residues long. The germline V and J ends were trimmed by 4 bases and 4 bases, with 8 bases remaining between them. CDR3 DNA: TGTGCCAGCAGTTCTAGGGAATACGAGCAGTACTTC. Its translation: CASSSREYEQYF.

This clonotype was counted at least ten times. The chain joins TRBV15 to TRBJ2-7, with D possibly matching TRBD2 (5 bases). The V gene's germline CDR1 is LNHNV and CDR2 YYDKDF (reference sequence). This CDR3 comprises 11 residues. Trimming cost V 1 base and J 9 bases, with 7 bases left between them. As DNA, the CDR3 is TGTGCCACCAGCAGAGCGGGGTGGCAGTACTTC. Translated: CATSRAGWQYF. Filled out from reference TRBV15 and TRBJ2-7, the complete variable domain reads DAMVIQNPRYQVTQFGKPVTLSCSQTLNHNVMYWYQQKSSQAPKLLFHYYDKDFNNEADTPDNFQSRRPNTSFCFLDIRSPGLGDTAMYLCATSRAGWQYFGPGTRLTVT.